These T cell receptor beta chains were read from a single sample in a study of cytomegalovirus exposure and HLA in healthy donors. Using immunoSEQ multiplex PCR, the repertoire was profiled, and TCRdb retains in-frame clones only, with some absent. The sample lists about 130,000 clones; around 83% were seen once. Source material: PBMCs. All receptors come from a woman between 18 and 30 years old in good health and CMV-seropositive. CDR3s include the opening cysteine and the closing phenylalanine or tryptophan. The order of the fields is clone size, CDR3 length, V gene, J gene, D gene, CDR3 protein, CDR3 DNA. D genes are given only for firm matches. A row's size may be missing; if present it is once, few, many or a size class.

.	15	TRBV10-1	TRBJ2-7	TRBD1	CASSSPGQGAYEQYF	TGCGCCAGCAGCTCCCCGGGACAGGGTGCTTACGAGCAGTACTTC
.	15	TRBV15	TRBJ2-5	.	CATSRAQEREETQYF	TGTGCCACCAGCAGAGCGCAGGAAAGGGAGGAGACCCAGTACTTC
.	16	TRBV28	TRBJ1-1	.	CASSLTKTGANTEAFF	TGTGCCAGCAGTTTAACCAAGACAGGAGCCAACACTGAAGCTTTCTTT
few	15	TRBV6-6	TRBJ2-5	.	CASSSSRQGLETQYF	TGTGCCAGCAGTTCTTCCCGCCAGGGGCTAGAGACCCAGTACTTC
.	15	TRBV13	TRBJ1-2	.	CASSFLYSLDYGYTF	TGTGCCAGCAGCTTCCTTTACTCCCTAGACTATGGCTACACCTTC
.	15	TRBV7-9	TRBJ1-3	.	CASSLDSLSGNTIYF	TGTGCCAGCAGCTTAGACTCGCTCTCTGGAAACACCATATATTTT
once	17	TRBV6-1	TRBJ2-3	TRBD2	CASSDWTSGGAEDTQYF	TGTGCCAGCAGTGATTGGACTAGCGGGGGGGCCGAGGATACGCAGTATTTT
.	11	TRBV5-6	TRBJ2-7	.	CASSVSRVQYF	TGTGCCAGCAGCGTCTCCAGGGTGCAGTACTTC
.	17	TRBV6-1	TRBJ2-1	TRBD2	CASSDGNSGVSYNEQFF	TGTGCCAGCAGTGATGGGAATAGCGGGGTATCCTACAATGAGCAGTTCTTC
few	14	TRBV10-3	TRBJ2-1	.	CAITPRGGDHEQFF	TGTGCCATCACCCCGAGGGGGGGGGACCATGAGCAGTTCTTC
.	16	TRBV5-6	TRBJ1-4	.	CASIDGSGRGNEKLFF	TGTGCCAGCATCGATGGGTCGGGCAGGGGTAATGAAAAACTGTTTTTT
few	15	TRBV6-1	TRBJ2-7	TRBD2	CASSPGTSGGYEQYF	TGTGCCAGCAGTCCCGGGACTAGCGGGGGGTACGAGCAGTACTTC
.	14	TRBV21-1	TRBJ2-7	.	CASSPRLNTYEQYF	TGTGCCAGCAGCCCTCGATTAAACACCTACGAGCAGTACTTC
.	12	TRBV2	TRBJ1-1	.	CASSLMNTEAFF	TGTGCCAGCAGTTTAATGAACACTGAAGCTTTCTTT
.	12	TRBV2	TRBJ2-4	.	CATKRGPGKGYF	TGTGCAACCAAAAGGGGCCCAGGGAAGGGGTACTTC
.	12	TRBV30	TRBJ1-6	TRBD1	CAWDRGNSPLHF	TGTGCCTGGGACAGGGGAAATTCACCCCTCCACTTT
.	13	TRBV29-1	TRBJ1-2	.	CSVRPRGNYGYTF	TGCAGCGTCCGACCCAGGGGAAACTATGGCTACACCTTC
.	11	TRBV6-5	TRBJ1-1	.	CASSYFSQAFF	TGTGCCAGCAGTTACTTCAGTCAAGCTTTCTTT
.	14	TRBV5-6	TRBJ2-5	TRBD1	CASRLTGVEETQYF	TGTGCCAGCAGATTAACAGGGGTGGAAGAGACCCAGTACTTC
.	14	TRBV4-1	TRBJ2-5	.	CASSQGGGQETQYF	TGCGCCAGCAGCCAGGGAGGGGGCCAAGAGACCCAGTACTTC
once	11	TRBV5-4	TRBJ1-2	.	CASSFPGNYTF	TGTGCCAGCAGCTTCCCCGGTAACTACACCTTC
once	18	TRBV15	TRBJ2-5	TRBD2	CATSRDLSAGAVQETQYF	TGTGCCACCAGCAGAGATCTCTCAGCGGGGGCGGTCCAAGAGACCCAGTACTTC
.	14	TRBV19	TRBJ2-7	.	CASSMATGRYEQYF	TGTGCCAGTAGTATGGCGACAGGTCGGTACGAGCAGTACTTC
once	15	TRBV4-1	TRBJ2-7	.	CASSPGTQSSYEQYF	TGCGCCAGCAGCCCCGGGACTCAGTCATCCTACGAGCAGTACTTC
once	11	TRBV7-6	TRBJ2-1	.	CASGLDREQFF	TGTGCCAGCGGCCTAGACAGGGAGCAGTTCTTC
.	16	TRBV29-1	TRBJ2-1	TRBD2	CSAAGTSGGASNEQFF	TGCAGCGCCGCAGGGACTAGCGGGGGGGCGAGCAATGAGCAGTTCTTC
.	15	TRBV7-2	TRBJ2-7	TRBD2	CASSLLAGGRDEQYF	TGTGCCAGCAGCTTACTAGCGGGGGGGCGGGACGAGCAGTACTTC
few	14	TRBV28	TRBJ2-3	.	CASTPTGGTDTQYF	TGTGCCAGCACTCCCACGGGTGGCACAGATACGCAGTATTTT